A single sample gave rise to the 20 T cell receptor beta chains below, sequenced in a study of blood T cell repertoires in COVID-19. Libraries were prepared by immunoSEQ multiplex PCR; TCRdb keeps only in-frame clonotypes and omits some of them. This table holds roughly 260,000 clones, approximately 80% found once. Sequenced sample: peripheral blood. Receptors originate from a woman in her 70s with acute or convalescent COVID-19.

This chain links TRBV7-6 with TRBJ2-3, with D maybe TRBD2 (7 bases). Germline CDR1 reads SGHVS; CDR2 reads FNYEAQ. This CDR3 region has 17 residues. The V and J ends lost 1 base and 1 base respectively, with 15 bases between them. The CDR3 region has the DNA TGTGCCAGCAGCTTAGTGTCCGCGGGGGCCGGCACAGATACGCAGTATTTT. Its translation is CASSLVSAGAGTDTQYF.

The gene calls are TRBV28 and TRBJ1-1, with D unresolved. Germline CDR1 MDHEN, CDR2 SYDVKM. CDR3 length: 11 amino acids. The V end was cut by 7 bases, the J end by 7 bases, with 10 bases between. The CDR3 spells CASTQEFEAFF. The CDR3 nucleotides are TGTGCCAGCACCCAGGAATTTGAAGCTTTCTTT.

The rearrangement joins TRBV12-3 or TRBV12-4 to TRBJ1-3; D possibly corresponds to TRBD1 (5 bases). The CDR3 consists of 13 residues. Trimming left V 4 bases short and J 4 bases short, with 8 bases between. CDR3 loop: CASSSGSGNTIYF. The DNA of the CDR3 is TGTGCCAGCAGTTCAGGGTCCGGAAACACCATATATTTT.

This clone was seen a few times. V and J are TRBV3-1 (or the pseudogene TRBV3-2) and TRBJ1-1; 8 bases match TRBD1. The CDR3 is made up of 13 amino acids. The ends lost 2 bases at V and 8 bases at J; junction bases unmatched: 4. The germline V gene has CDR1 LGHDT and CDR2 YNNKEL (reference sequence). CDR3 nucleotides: TGTGCCAGCAGCCAATGGACAGGGAAAGAAGCTTTCTTT. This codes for CASSQWTGKEAFF.

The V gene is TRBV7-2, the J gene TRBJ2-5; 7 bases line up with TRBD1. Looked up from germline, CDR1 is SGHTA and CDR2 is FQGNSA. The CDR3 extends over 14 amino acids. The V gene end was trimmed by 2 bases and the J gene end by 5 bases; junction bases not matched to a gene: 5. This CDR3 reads CASSLNRGRETQYF. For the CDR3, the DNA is TGTGCCAGCAGCTTAAACAGGGGAAGGGAGACCCAGTACTTC.

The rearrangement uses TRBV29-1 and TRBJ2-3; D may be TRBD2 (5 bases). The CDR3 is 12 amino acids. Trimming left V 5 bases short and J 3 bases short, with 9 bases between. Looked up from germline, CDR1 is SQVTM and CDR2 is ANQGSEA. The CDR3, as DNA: TGCAGCGTTCGGCTAGCAACAGATACGCAGTATTTT. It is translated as CSVRLATDTQYF.

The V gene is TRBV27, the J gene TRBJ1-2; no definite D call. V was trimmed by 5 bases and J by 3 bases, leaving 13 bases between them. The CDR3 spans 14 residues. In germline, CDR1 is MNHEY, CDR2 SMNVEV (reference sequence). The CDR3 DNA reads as TGTGCCAGCAGTACCCGAGAGGGAGACTATGGCTACACCTTC. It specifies CASSTREGDYGYTF.

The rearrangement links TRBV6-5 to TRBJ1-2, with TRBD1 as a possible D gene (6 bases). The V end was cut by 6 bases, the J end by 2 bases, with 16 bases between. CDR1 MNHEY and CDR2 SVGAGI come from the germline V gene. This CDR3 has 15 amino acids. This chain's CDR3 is CASRTTDRLNYGYTF. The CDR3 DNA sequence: TGTGCCAGCAGGACGACGGACAGATTAAACTATGGCTACACCTTC.

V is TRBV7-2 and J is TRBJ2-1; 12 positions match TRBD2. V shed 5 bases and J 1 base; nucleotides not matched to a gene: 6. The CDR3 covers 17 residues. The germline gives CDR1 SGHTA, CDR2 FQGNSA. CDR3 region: CASSLTSGGLSYNEQFF. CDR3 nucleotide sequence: TGTGCCAGCAGCCTGACTAGCGGGGGACTATCCTACAATGAGCAGTTCTTC.

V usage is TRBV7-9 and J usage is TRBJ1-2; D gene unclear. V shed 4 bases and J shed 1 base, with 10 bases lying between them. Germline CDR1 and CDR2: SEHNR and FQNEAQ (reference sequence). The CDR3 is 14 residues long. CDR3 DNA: TGTGCCAGCAGCTATAAGGGAGATAACTATGGCTACACCTTC. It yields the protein CASSYKGDNYGYTF. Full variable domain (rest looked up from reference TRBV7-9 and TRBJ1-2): DTGVSQNPRHKITKRGQNVTFRCDPISEHNRLYWYRQTLGQGPEFLTYFQNEAQLEKSRLLSDRFSAERPKGSFSTLEIQRTEQGDSAMYLCASSYKGDNYGYTFGSGTRLTVV.

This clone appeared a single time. CDR3 in amino acids: CASSIQGSSPLHF. In nucleotides, the CDR3 is TGTGCCAGTAGTATACAGGGCAGTTCACCCCTCCACTTT. This chain links TRBV19 with TRBJ1-6, with D possibly TRBD1 on 5 matching bases. V was cut by 2 bases and J by 9 bases, with 8 bases left in between. CDR3 size: 13 residues. The germline V gene has CDR1 LNHDA and CDR2 SQIVND (reference sequence). Full variable domain (rest looked up from reference TRBV19 and TRBJ1-6): DGGITQSPKYLFRKEGQNVTLSCEQNLNHDAMYWYRQDPGQGLRLIYYSQIVNDFQKGDIAEGYSVSREKKESFPLTVTSAQKNPTAFYLCASSIQGSSPLHFGNGTRLTVT.

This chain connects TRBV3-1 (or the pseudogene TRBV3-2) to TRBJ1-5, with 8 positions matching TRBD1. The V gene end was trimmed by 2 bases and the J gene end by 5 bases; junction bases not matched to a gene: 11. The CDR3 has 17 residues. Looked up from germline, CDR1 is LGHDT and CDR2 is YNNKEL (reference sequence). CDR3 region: CASSQFPRAGGYQPQHF. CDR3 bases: TGTGCCAGCAGCCAATTCCCTCGGGCAGGGGGCTATCAGCCCCAGCATTTT.

As DNA, the CDR3 is TGTGCCAGCAGCTCGGGAGGGGGGTTTAGAAATGAAAAACTGTTTTTT. It is translated as CASSSGGGFRNEKLFF. V usage is TRBV7-9 and J usage is TRBJ1-4; D is perhaps TRBD1 (6 bases). V lost 4 bases and J 5 bases, leaving 17 bases between the germline ends. Per the germline V gene, CDR1 is SEHNR and CDR2 is FQNEAQ (reference sequence). The CDR3 consists of 16 residues.

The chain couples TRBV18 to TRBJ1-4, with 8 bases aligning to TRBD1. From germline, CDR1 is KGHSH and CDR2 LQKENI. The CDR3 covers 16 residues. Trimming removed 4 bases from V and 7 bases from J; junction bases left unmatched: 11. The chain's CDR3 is CASSLVGGQGGEKLFF. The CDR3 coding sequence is TGTGCCAGCTCACTCGTGGGCGGACAGGGCGGTGAAAAACTGTTTTTT.

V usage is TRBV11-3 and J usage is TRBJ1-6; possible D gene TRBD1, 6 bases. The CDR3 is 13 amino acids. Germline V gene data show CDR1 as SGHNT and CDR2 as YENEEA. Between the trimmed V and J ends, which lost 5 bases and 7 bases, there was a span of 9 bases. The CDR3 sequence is CASSPGQNSPLHF. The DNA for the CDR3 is TGTGCCAGCAGCCCCGGACAGAATTCACCCCTCCACTTT.

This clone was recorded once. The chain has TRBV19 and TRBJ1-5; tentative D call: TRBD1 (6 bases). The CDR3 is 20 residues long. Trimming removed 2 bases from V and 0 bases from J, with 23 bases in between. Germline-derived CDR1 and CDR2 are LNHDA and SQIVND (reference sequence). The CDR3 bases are TGTGCCAGTAGTATACAAGGGGGTGGACAGAGAGTTGGTAGCAATCAGCCCCAGCATTTT. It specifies CASSIQGGGQRVGSNQPQHF.

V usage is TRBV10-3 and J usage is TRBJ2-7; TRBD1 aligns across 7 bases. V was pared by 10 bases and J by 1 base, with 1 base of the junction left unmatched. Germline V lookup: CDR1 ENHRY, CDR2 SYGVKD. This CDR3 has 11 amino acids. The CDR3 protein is CATGQSYEQYF. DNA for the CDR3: TGTGCCACGGGACAGTCCTACGAGCAGTACTTC.

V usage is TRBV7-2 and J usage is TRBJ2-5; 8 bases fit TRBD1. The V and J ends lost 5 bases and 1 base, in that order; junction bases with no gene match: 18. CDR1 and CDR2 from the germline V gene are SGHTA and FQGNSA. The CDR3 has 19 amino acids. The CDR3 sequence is CASSVYRDRLTGRQETQYF. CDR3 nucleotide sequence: TGTGCCAGCAGCGTCTACCGGGACAGGTTGACGGGGCGCCAAGAGACCCAGTACTTC. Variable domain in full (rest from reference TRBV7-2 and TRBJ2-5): GAGVSQSPSNKVTEKGKDVELRCDPISGHTALYWYRQSLGQGLEFLIYFQGNSAPDKSGLPSDRFSAERTGGSVSTLTIQRTQQEDSAVYLCASSVYRDRLTGRQETQYFGPGTRLLVL.

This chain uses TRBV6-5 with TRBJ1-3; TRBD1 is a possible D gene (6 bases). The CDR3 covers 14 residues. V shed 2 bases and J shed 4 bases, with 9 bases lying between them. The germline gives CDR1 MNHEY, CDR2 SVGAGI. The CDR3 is CASSYRTAGNTIYF. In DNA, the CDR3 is TGTGCCAGCAGTTACCGGACAGCCGGAAACACCATATATTTT.

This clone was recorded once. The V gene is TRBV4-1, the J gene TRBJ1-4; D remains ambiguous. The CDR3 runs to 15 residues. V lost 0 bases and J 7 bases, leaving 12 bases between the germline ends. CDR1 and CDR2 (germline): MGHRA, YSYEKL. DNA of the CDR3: TGCGCCAGCAGCCAAGATATGCAGGTTTTTGAAAAACTGTTTTTT. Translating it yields CASSQDMQVFEKLFF.